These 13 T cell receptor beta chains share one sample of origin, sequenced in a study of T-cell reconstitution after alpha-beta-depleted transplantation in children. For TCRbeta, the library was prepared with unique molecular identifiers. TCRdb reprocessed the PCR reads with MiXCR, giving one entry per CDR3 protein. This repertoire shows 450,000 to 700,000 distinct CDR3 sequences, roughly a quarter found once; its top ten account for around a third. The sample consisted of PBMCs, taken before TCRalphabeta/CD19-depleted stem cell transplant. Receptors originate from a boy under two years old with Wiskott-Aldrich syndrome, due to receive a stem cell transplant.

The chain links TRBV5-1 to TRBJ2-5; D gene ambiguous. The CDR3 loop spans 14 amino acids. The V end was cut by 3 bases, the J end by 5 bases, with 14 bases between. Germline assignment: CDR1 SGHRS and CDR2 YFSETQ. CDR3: CASSYQTSGETQYF. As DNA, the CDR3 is TGCGCCAGCAGCTATCAGACGTCTGGGGAGACCCAGTACTTC.

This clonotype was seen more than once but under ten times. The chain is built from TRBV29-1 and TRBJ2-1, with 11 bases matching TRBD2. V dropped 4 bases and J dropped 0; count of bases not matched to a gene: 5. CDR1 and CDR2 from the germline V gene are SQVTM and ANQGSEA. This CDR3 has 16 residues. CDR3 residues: CSVGLAGRSSYNEQFF. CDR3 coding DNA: TGCAGCGTTGGACTAGCGGGAAGAAGCTCCTACAATGAGCAGTTCTTC.

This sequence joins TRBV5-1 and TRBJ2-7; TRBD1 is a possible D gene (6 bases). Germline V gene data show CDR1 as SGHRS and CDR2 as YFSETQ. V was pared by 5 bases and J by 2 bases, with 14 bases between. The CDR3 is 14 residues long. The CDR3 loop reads CASSRDTPTYEQYF. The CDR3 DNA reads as TGCGCCAGCAGTCGGGACACCCCAACCTACGAGCAGTACTTC. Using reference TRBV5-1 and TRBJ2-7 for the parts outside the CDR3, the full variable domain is KAGVTQTPRYLIKTRGQQVTLSCSPISGHRSVSWYQQTPGQGLQFLFEYFSETQRNKGNFPGRFSGRQFSNSRSEMNVSTLELGDSALYLCASSRDTPTYEQYFGPGTRLTVT.

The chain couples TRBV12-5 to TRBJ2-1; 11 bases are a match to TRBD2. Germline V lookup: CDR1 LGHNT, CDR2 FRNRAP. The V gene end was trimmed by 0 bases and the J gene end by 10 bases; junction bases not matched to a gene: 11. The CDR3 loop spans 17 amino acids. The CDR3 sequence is CASGLVRGTSGHTEQFF. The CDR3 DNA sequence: TGTGCTAGTGGTTTGGTACGAGGGACTAGCGGTCACACGGAGCAGTTCTTC. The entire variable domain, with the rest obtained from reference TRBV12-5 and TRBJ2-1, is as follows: DARVTQTPRHKVTEMGQEVTMRCQPILGHNTVFWYRQTMMQGLELLAYFRNRAPLDDSGMPKDRFSAEMPDATLATLKIQPSEPRDSAVYFCASGLVRGTSGHTEQFFGPGTRLTVL.

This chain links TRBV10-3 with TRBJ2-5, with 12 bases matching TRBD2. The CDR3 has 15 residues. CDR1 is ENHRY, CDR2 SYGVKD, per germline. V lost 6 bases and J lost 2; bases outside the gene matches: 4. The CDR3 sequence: CAIRPGLAGQETQYF. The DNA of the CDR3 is TGTGCCATCAGACCAGGACTAGCGGGACAAGAGACCCAGTACTTC.

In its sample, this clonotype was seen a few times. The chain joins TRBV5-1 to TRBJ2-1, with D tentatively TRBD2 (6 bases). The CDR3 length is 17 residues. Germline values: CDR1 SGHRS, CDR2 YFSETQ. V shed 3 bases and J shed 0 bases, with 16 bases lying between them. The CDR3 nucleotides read TGCGCCAGCAGCTACCCGACTAGTGGGAGCTCCTACAATGAGCAGTTCTTC. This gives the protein CASSYPTSGSSYNEQFF. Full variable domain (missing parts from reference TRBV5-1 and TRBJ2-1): KAGVTQTPRYLIKTRGQQVTLSCSPISGHRSVSWYQQTPGQGLQFLFEYFSETQRNKGNFPGRFSGRQFSNSRSEMNVSTLELGDSALYLCASSYPTSGSSYNEQFFGPGTRLTVL.

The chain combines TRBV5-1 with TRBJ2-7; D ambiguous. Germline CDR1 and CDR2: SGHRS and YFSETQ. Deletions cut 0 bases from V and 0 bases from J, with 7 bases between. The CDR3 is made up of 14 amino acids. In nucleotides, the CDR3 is TGCGCCAGCAGCTTGGATCAGAACTCCTACGAGCAGTACTTC. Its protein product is CASSLDQNSYEQYF.

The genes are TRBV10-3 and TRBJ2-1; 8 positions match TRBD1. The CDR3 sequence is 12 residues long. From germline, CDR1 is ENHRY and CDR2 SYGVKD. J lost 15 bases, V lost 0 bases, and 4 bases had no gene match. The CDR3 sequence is CAISESRTGWFF. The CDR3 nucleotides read TGTGCCATCAGTGAGTCGAGGACAGGGTGGTTCTTC.

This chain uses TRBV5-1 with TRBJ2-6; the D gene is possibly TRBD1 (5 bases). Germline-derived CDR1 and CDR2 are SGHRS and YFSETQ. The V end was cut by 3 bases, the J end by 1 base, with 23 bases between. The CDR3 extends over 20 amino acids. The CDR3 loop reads CASSWVRKTDLDSGANVLTF. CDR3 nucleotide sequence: TGCGCCAGCAGCTGGGTCAGGAAGACAGATTTAGATTCTGGGGCCAACGTCCTGACTTTC. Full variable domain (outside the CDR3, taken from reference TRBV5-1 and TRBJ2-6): KAGVTQTPRYLIKTRGQQVTLSCSPISGHRSVSWYQQTPGQGLQFLFEYFSETQRNKGNFPGRFSGRQFSNSRSEMNVSTLELGDSALYLCASSWVRKTDLDSGANVLTFGAGSRLTVL.

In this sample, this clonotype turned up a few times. The CDR3 nucleotides are TGTGCCAGCAGCTTCCTCCACGACCCGACCTACGAGCAGTACTTC. Protein: CASSFLHDPTYEQYF. V usage is TRBV7-6 and J usage is TRBJ2-7; D gene ambiguous. The CDR3 is 15 residues long. In germline, CDR1 is SGHVS, CDR2 FNYEAQ. Trimming took off 3 bases at V and 2 bases at J, with 14 bases between the two ends.

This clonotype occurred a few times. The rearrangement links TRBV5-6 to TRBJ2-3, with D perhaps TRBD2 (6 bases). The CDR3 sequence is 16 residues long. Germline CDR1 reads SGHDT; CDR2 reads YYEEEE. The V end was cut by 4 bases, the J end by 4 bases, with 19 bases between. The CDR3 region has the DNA TGTGCCAGCAGCAGTGGGCGGACTAATGTCGCAGATACGCAGTATTTT. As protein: CASSSGRTNVADTQYF.

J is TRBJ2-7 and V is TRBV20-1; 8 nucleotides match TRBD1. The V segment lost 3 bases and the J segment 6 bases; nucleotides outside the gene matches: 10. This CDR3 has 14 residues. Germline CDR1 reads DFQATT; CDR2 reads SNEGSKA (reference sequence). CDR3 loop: CSARGDRGFPEQYF. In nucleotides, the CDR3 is TGCAGTGCTAGGGGAGACAGGGGTTTCCCCGAGCAGTACTTC.

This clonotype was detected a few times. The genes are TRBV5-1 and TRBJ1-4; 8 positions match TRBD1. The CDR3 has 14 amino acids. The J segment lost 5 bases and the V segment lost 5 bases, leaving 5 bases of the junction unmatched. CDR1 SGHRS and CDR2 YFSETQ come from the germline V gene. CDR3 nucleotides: TGCGCCAGCAGGCAGGGGGCGGAAAATGAAAAACTGTTTTTT. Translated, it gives CASRQGAENEKLFF.